These 5 T cell receptor beta chains were all obtained from the same sample, sequenced in a study of T cell changes during pregnancy in multiple sclerosis. Sequenced by immunoSEQ multiplex PCR; TCRdb stores in-frame clones only, minus some. The profile shows under 70,000 clones, about 90% of them singletons. Sample: peripheral blood, taken in the third trimester of pregnancy. The receptors come from a female donor in good health, enrolled as a control in a pregnancy study.

V usage is TRBV6-1 and J usage is TRBJ1-6; D gene unclear. V shed 2 bases and J shed 8 bases, with 7 bases lying between them. This CDR3 spans 13 amino acids. The germline V gene encodes CDR1 MNHNS and CDR2 SASEGT. The CDR3 protein is CASSELPDSPLHF. CDR3 sequence (DNA): TGTGCCAGCAGTGAACTACCTGATTCACCCCTCCACTTT.

CDR3 sequence (DNA): TGTGCCAGTAGTATGCAAGGACAGGGTTACTACGAGCAGTACTTC. It specifies CASSMQGQGYYEQYF. The V and J genes are TRBV19 and TRBJ2-7; 8 bases map to TRBD1. The CDR3 length is 15 residues. Germline-derived CDR1 and CDR2 are LNHDA and SQIVND (reference sequence). V gave up 3 bases and J gave up 3 bases; unmatched junction bases: 7.

V gene TRBV5-4 combines with J gene TRBJ2-5; 9 nucleotides align to TRBD2. Germline V lookup: CDR1 SGHNT, CDR2 YYREEE (reference sequence). The CDR3 covers 15 residues. V gave up 2 bases and J gave up 5 bases; unmatched junction bases: 7. In DNA form, the CDR3 reads TGTGCCAGCAGCTTATTTAGCGGGAGTGGGGAGACCCAGTACTTC. Translated: CASSLFSGSGETQYF.

This clone was picked up one time. V gene TRBV2 combines with J gene TRBJ2-1; tentative D call: TRBD1 (6 bases). Deletions cut 3 bases from V and 6 bases from J, with 15 bases between. The CDR3 spans 15 residues. Germline CDR1 is SNHLY and CDR2 is FYNNEI. The CDR3 loop is CASSEVAIGGNEQFF. The CDR3 DNA sequence: TGTGCCAGCAGTGAGGTGGCCATAGGGGGCAATGAGCAGTTCTTC.

The chain employs TRBV13 and TRBJ1-1; D perhaps matches TRBD1 (5 bases). V dropped 8 bases and J dropped 1 base, with 14 bases sitting between them. This CDR3 has 14 residues. In germline, CDR1 is PRHDT, CDR2 FYEKMQ (reference sequence). CDR3 DNA: TGTGCCAGCGGGGCTGGGGGGAGGAACACTGAAGCTTTCTTT. It codes for CASGAGGRNTEAFF.